This TCR beta chain is drawn from a study of T-cell memory formation after mild COVID-19. For the study at large: Among the donors, TCR clusters were largely specific to each donor.

One entry per CDR3 protein, called by TCRdb with MiXCR from the 5' RACE reads. The sample yields around 340,000 distinct CDR3 sequences, approximately 13% seen once. In the case of this clonotype: Its antigen remains unknown.

Broader study findings: Day 15 to 85 contracting clones showed balanced CD4/CD8; day 15 to 37 expanders favored CD4+.

Sequencing was carried out using PBMCs or a T cell subset sorted from them (not recorded which). The clonotype was recovered from a young man who had mild COVID-19 (a few samples of this study predate the infection). Cell type and time point are not known.

The CDR3 reads CASSVDGGATDTQYF. CDR3 nucleotide sequence: TGTGCCAGCAGCGTAGACGGGGGGGCGACAGATACGCAGTATTTT. V and J are TRBV9 and TRBJ2-3, with 8 bases fitting TRBD2. With V trimmed by 0 bases and J by 3 bases, 3 bases remained unmatched. Germline values: CDR1 SGDLS, CDR2 YYNGEE. The CDR3 runs to 15 residues.